The source of this T cell receptor (beta chain) is a study of response to subunit inactivated influenza vaccine. Overall study results and limits: A suggestion made by the authors is that each seasonal influenza vaccination recruits few new T cells.

This clonotype was seen more than once but under ten times. Its specificity is not known. One entry per CDR3 protein, called by TCRdb with MiXCR from the RT-PCR reads. The table shows approximately 500,000 distinct CDR3 sequences, with approximately 12% occurring only once. The germline V and J ends were trimmed by 3 bases and 9 bases, with 12 bases remaining between them. From germline, CDR1 is MNHEY and CDR2 SVGEGT. The CDR3 runs 13 residues. This sequence joins TRBV6-2 or TRBV6-3 and TRBJ1-5; D gene ambiguous. This TCR derives from a man in his fifties who received an inactivated influenza vaccine. The sequences come from PBMCs from blood, collected more than 35 days after vaccination. The CDR3 DNA reads TGTGCCAGCAGTTATGTCTCTAGTGGGCCCCAGCATTTT. It encodes CASSYVSSGPQHF.